The 26 T cell receptor beta chains in this list originate from one sample, sequenced in a study of STAT5B mutations in CD4+ large granular lymphocyte leukemia. TCRdb's table, derived via immunoSEQ multiplex PCR, lists solely in-frame clones and lacks some. The table has 25,000 to 35,000 clones, approximately 69% seen once. Material for sequencing was CD4+ T cells from blood buffy coats. The receptors were gathered from a human donor in good health.

V and J are TRBV7-9 and TRBJ2-3; D gene uncertain. Per the germline V gene, CDR1 is SEHNR and CDR2 is FQNEAQ (reference sequence). The CDR3 is 11 residues long. Trimming pared 4 bases from V and 2 bases from J, leaving 1 base between. In DNA, the CDR3 is TGTGCCAGCAGCTACACAGATACGCAGTATTTT. It encodes CASSYTDTQYF. The variable domain in full, completed from reference TRBV7-9 and TRBJ2-3, reads DTGVSQNPRHKITKRGQNVTFRCDPISEHNRLYWYRQTLGQGPEFLTYFQNEAQLEKSRLLSDRFSAERPKGSFSTLEIQRTEQGDSAMYLCASSYTDTQYFGPGTRLTVL.

The chain combines TRBV18 with TRBJ1-1; 7 bases line up with TRBD1. Germline CDR1 reads KGHSH; CDR2 reads LQKENI. V dropped 3 bases and J dropped 5; count of bases not matched to a gene: 6. The CDR3 contains 14 residues. The CDR3: CASSPETGKTEAFF. The CDR3 DNA reads as TGTGCCAGCTCACCCGAGACAGGGAAAACTGAAGCTTTCTTT.

The chain has TRBV14 and TRBJ2-1; no clear D. V was shortened by 3 bases and J by 10 bases, with 10 bases between the two germline ends. Germline CDR1 and CDR2: SGHDN and FVKESK. The CDR3 spans 12 residues. This CDR3 is CASSHITEEQFF. The CDR3 nucleotides are TGTGCCAGCAGCCATATTACGGAGGAGCAGTTCTTC.

The J gene is TRBJ2-5, the V gene TRBV15; TRBD2 matches 7 bases. The CDR3 contains 15 residues. V gave up 3 bases and J gave up 3 bases; unmatched junction bases: 7. Germline values: CDR1 LNHNV, CDR2 YYDKDF (reference sequence). CDR3: CATSRLAVTKETQYF. The CDR3 bases are TGTGCCACCAGCAGGCTAGCGGTAACAAAAGAGACCCAGTACTTC.

The CDR3 DNA follows: TGTGCCAGCAGGGGCAGTTGGCCTAATGAGCAGTTCTTC. Translated, it gives CASRGSWPNEQFF. The V and J genes are TRBV27 and TRBJ2-1; unclear D gene. This CDR3 spans 13 amino acids. Trimming pared 6 bases from V and 7 bases from J, leaving 13 bases between. Germline V CDR1 and CDR2: MNHEY, SMNVEV (reference sequence).

DNA for the CDR3: TGTGCCAGCAGCTTGGAACGTGGGTCGAACACCGGGGAGCTGTTTTTT. Translation gives CASSLERGSNTGELFF. V gene TRBV5-4 combines with J gene TRBJ2-2; D uncertain. Germline V gives CDR1 SGHNT, CDR2 YYREEE (reference sequence). The CDR3 consists of 16 residues. V was cut by 0 bases and J by 0 bases, with 9 bases left in between.

The V and J genes are TRBV9 and TRBJ1-1; D perhaps matches TRBD1 (6 bases). The CDR3 consists of 16 residues. V lost 0 bases and J 0 bases, leaving 12 bases between the germline ends. Per the germline V gene, CDR1 is SGDLS and CDR2 is YYNGEE. Here the CDR3 reads CASSVGAGAVNTEAFF. In DNA, the CDR3 is TGTGCCAGCAGCGTAGGGGCGGGGGCGGTGAACACTGAAGCTTTCTTT.

This clone appeared a few times. V gene TRBV6-6 combines with J gene TRBJ1-1; D unclear. This CDR3 is 13 amino acids long. The germline CDR1 and CDR2 sequences are MNHNY and SVGAGI (reference sequence). V was cut by 5 bases and J by 1 base, with 8 bases left in between. The CDR3 spells CASSEDGNTEAFF. The CDR3 nucleotides read TGTGCCAGCAGTGAGGACGGGAACACTGAAGCTTTCTTT.

CDR3 DNA sequence: TGTGCCAGCAGCTTAGCGGGTACAGGGCAGCGAGGCTACACCTTC. Amino acid sequence: CASSLAGTGQRGYTF. The rearrangement uses TRBV7-9 and TRBJ1-2, with TRBD1 as a possible D gene (6 bases). The germline V gene encodes CDR1 SEHNR and CDR2 FQNEAQ (reference sequence). The CDR3 sequence is 15 residues long. V lost 0 bases and J lost 8, with 16 bases in between.

The V gene is TRBV18, the J gene TRBJ2-3; 8 bases agree with TRBD2. J gave up 7 bases and V 1 base, and 4 bases lay outside the gene matches. The CDR3 extends over 14 amino acids. CDR1 and CDR2 from the germline V gene are KGHSH and LQKENI. DNA of the CDR3: TGTGCCAGCTCACCACTAGCGGGGATAAATACGCAGTATTTT. Translated: CASSPLAGINTQYF. The full variable domain, completed using reference TRBV18 and TRBJ2-3, is NAGVMQNPRHLVRRRGQEARLRCSPMKGHSHVYWYRQLPEEGLKFMVYLQKENIIDESGMPKERFSAEFPKEGPSILRIQQVVRGDSAAYFCASSPLAGINTQYFGPGTRLTVL.

The gene calls are TRBV18 and TRBJ1-4; D not resolved. CDR3 length equals 13 residues. Germline CDR1 is KGHSH and CDR2 is LQKENI. V was clipped by 1 base and J by 8 bases, with 8 bases between them. For the CDR3, the DNA is TGTGCCAGCTCACCACAATTGGGAGAAAAACTGTTTTTT. This gives the protein CASSPQLGEKLFF.

The chain uses TRBV30 and TRBJ2-3; the D is unclear. This CDR3 is built from 14 residues. Trimming left V 0 bases short and J 6 bases short, with 13 bases between. Germline assignment: CDR1 GTSNPN and CDR2 SVGIG (reference sequence). In nucleotides, the CDR3 is TGTGCCTGGAGTGTACGTGGTGTCGGGGATACGCAGTATTTT. The encoded protein is CAWSVRGVGDTQYF.

V gene TRBV28 combines with J gene TRBJ2-6; D uncertain. Trimming removed 5 bases at V and 1 base at J, with 9 bases between. This CDR3 is built from 15 residues. Germline V gene lookup returns CDR1 MDHEN and CDR2 SYDVKM. CDR3 DNA: TGTGCCAGCAGTCCCCTCATTTCTGGGGCCAACGTCCTGACTTTC. Its translation: CASSPLISGANVLTF.

The chain combines TRBV6-1 with TRBJ2-7, with TRBD1 identical over 9 bases. Trimming cost V 6 bases and J 2 bases; bases outside gene matches: 5. The CDR3 covers 14 residues. Germline V gives CDR1 MNHNS, CDR2 SASEGT. Here the CDR3 DNA reads TGTGCCAGCAGCAGGACAGGGGCGGCCTACGAGCAGTACGTC. Its translation: CASSRTGAAYEQYV.

This chain links TRBV6-5 with TRBJ2-2; 9 positions match TRBD1. CDR1 is MNHEY, CDR2 SVGAGI, per germline. This CDR3 comprises 13 residues. The trim removed 6 bases at V and 6 bases at J, leaving 2 bases unmatched. The CDR3: CASRRQGAGELFF. The CDR3 DNA follows: TGTGCCAGCAGACGACAGGGGGCCGGGGAGCTGTTTTTT.

The chain links TRBV19 to TRBJ1-5; 7 bases are shared with TRBD1. The CDR3 is made up of 13 amino acids. With V trimmed by 5 bases and J by 6 bases, 4 bases remained unmatched. Germline V gene data show CDR1 as LNHDA and CDR2 as SQIVND (reference sequence). The CDR3 sequence: CASSSGGTQPQHF. DNA for the CDR3: TGTGCCAGTAGTTCAGGGGGGACTCAGCCCCAGCATTTT.

This clone occurred a few times. This chain uses TRBV18 with TRBJ1-4, with D possibly TRBD1 on 5 matching bases. Trimming shortened V by 0 bases and J by 4 bases, and 9 bases separated the two germline ends. The CDR3 sequence is 15 residues long. Per germline, CDR1 KGHSH and CDR2 LQKENI. The CDR3 loop is CASSPPSGHNEKLFF. For the CDR3, the DNA is TGTGCCAGCTCACCACCGAGTGGACATAATGAAAAACTGTTTTTT.

The sample holds a few counts of this clone. The chain employs TRBV10-3 and TRBJ1-1; D is perhaps TRBD1 (5 bases). Germline V CDR1 and CDR2: ENHRY, SYGVKD. The CDR3 has 16 residues. Trimming stripped 6 bases from V and 2 bases from J, with 19 bases between. The CDR3 region has the DNA TGTGCCATCAGGGCGGACATAGGGCAGCTCAACACTGAAGCTTTCTTT. Its protein product is CAIRADIGQLNTEAFF.

The chain links TRBV7-9 to TRBJ2-2; D is undetermined. The CDR3 covers 11 residues. The germline V and J ends were trimmed by 4 bases and 6 bases, with 3 bases remaining between them. In germline, CDR1 is SEHNR, CDR2 FQNEAQ (reference sequence). As DNA, the CDR3 is TGTGCCAGCAGCTCACCCGGGGAGCTGTTTTTT. This gives the protein CASSSPGELFF.

This sequence joins TRBV15 and TRBJ1-1; no clear D gene. V lost 1 base and J lost 4, with 7 bases in between. Germline V CDR1 and CDR2: LNHNV, YYDKDF (reference sequence). This CDR3 has 13 residues. The CDR3 reads CATSRVPITEAFF. CDR3 sequence (DNA): TGTGCCACCAGCAGAGTACCGATCACTGAAGCTTTCTTT.

The chain uses TRBV5-5 and TRBJ1-6; D is perhaps TRBD1 (6 bases). V lost 2 bases and J lost 5, with 14 bases in between. The CDR3 loop spans 16 amino acids. The germline CDR1 and CDR2 sequences are SGHKS and YYEKEE (reference sequence). The CDR3 region has the DNA TGTGCCAGCAGCTTAGATTGGACAGTGAATAATTCACCCCTCCACTTT. Protein sequence: CASSLDWTVNNSPLHF.

This rearrangement joins TRBV18 to TRBJ1-2, with D uncertain. Germline-derived CDR1 and CDR2 are KGHSH and LQKENI. This CDR3 has 14 residues. V gave up 0 bases and J gave up 8 bases, with 13 bases separating them. In DNA form, the CDR3 reads TGTGCCAGCTCACCACCGACGGGAGTTGACGGCTACACCTTC. This encodes CASSPPTGVDGYTF.

This clone was seen once. The rearrangement links TRBV6-1 to TRBJ2-1; TRBD2 agrees at 10 bases. CDR1 is MNHNS, CDR2 SASEGT, per germline. Trimming at V came to 2 bases and at J to 7 bases, leaving 8 bases not matched to a gene. The CDR3 length is 16 residues. The chain's CDR3 is CASSERGAGGPNEQFF. The CDR3 DNA is TGTGCCAGCAGTGAAAGGGGAGCGGGAGGGCCGAATGAGCAGTTCTTC.

The rearrangement joins TRBV6-1 to TRBJ2-5; no clear D gene. CDR1 and CDR2 (germline): MNHNS, SASEGT. V shed 3 bases and J shed 5 bases, with 10 bases lying between them. This CDR3 has 13 amino acids. The CDR3 nucleotides are TGTGCCAGCAGTGACTTGGTCTGGGAGACCCAGTACTTC. Protein: CASSDLVWETQYF.

V is TRBV30 and J is TRBJ2-1; the match to TRBD2 covers 10 bases. Losses at the gene ends were 4 bases for V and 1 base for J; bases not matched to a gene: 10. Germline lookup yields CDR1 GTSNPN and CDR2 SVGIG (reference sequence). This CDR3 contains 17 residues. The DNA for the CDR3 is TGTGCCTGGAAATTCGAACTAGCGGGATTTTCCTACAATGAGCAGTTCTTC. It is translated as CAWKFELAGFSYNEQFF.

V usage is TRBV7-8 and J usage is TRBJ2-5, with 7 bases aligning to TRBD2. The CDR3 loop spans 14 amino acids. Germline lookup yields CDR1 SGHVS and CDR2 FQNEAQ. Losses at the gene ends were 4 bases for V and 5 bases for J; bases not matched to a gene: 7. The CDR3 nucleotides are TGTGCCAGCAGCTCCCGCGGGGGACTGGAGACCCAGTACTTC. Translated, it gives CASSSRGGLETQYF.